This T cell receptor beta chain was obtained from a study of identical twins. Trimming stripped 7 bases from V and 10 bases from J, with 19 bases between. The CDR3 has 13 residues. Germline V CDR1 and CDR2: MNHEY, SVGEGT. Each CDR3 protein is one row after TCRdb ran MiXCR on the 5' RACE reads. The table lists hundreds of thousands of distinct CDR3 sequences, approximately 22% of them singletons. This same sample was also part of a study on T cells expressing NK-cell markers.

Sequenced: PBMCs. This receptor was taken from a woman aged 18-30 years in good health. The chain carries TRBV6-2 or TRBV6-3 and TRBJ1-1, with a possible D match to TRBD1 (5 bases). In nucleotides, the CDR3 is TGTGCCAGCAATCAAGTGAACTGGGGGGGAGCTTTCTTT. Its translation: CASNQVNWGGAFF.